This T cell receptor (beta chain) is drawn from a study of blood T cell repertoires in COVID-19. J gave up 1 base and V 6 bases, and 3 bases lay outside the gene matches. CDR3 length: 15 amino acids. The germline V gene has CDR1 MDHEN and CDR2 SYDVKM. Profiled with immunoSEQ multiplex PCR; TCRdb holds only in-frame clones, not every one. The sample has about 49,000 clones; roughly 80% are singletons. Specimen: peripheral blood. The J gene is TRBJ1-6, the V gene TRBV28; 7 bases agree with TRBD1. The TCR originated in an older woman with acute or convalescent COVID-19. CDR3 sequence reads: CASRATGSYNSPLHF. CDR3 in DNA: TGTGCCAGCAGAGCGACAGGGTCCTATAATTCACCCCTCCACTTT. The full variable domain, with the rest looked up from reference TRBV28 and TRBJ1-6, is DVKVTQSSRYLVKRTGEKVFLECVQDMDHENMFWYRQDPGLGLRLIYFSYDVKMKEKGDIPEGYSVSREKKERFSLILESASTNQTSMYLCASRATGSYNSPLHFGNGTRLTVT.